The TCR beta chain under discussion was sequenced for a study of blood T cell repertoires in COVID-19. This clone showed up just once. Germline-derived CDR1 and CDR2 are MNHEY and SVGEGT. The germline V and J ends were trimmed by 6 bases and 6 bases, with 24 bases remaining between them. The CDR3 consists of 16 residues. Some clones are missing from TCRdb's copy, which holds only in-frame ones; the method was immunoSEQ multiplex PCR. The sample has about 93,000 clones, 90% seen once. The sequence was obtained from a human donor with active COVID-19. The donor label of this sample is uncertain. Sequenced: peripheral blood. This chain uses TRBV6-2 or TRBV6-3 with TRBJ2-7; tentative D call: TRBD2 (6 bases). CDR3 region: CASSRRGSLVSVEQYF. The DNA for the CDR3 is TGTGCCAGCAGCCGACGGGGGTCGCTTGTCTCGGTCGAGCAGTACTTC.